This TCR beta chain was captured by sequencing in a study of shared clonotypes between healthy human individuals. Study results and limitations: Clonotype sharing across a few donors was observed for about 5.5% of naive CD4 clonotypes. The researchers took only blood, and tissue repertoires probably look different.

CD45RO-negative, CCR7-selected cells formed the naive CD8 fraction, which excluded terminally differentiated effector memory CD45RA+ cells. Nashville, Tennessee was home to all donors, who were Caucasian adults. The germline gives CDR1 SGHVS, CDR2 FQNEAQ. V lost 4 bases and J lost 1; bases outside the gene matches: 2. This CDR3 has 16 residues. This clone was observed a single time. Its antigen is still unknown. Additional DNA sequences in this sample encode the identical CDR3. Sorted-subset replicate PCRs used roughly 180 ng DNA, approximately 30,000 T cell genomes. The data were produced by immunoSEQ multiplex PCR, yet TCRdb's version contains in-frame clones alone and is incomplete. The table records about 2 million clones, approximately 94% of them present only once.

The sequenced sample consisted of naive CD8+ T cells sorted from blood. The chain employs TRBV7-8 and TRBJ2-7; 15 positions agree with TRBD2. The sequence came from a man aged 18 to 29 in good health. The CDR3 nucleotides read TGTGCCAGCAGCTCCGGACTAGCGGGGGGGTCCTACGAGCAGTACTTC. Amino acids: CASSSGLAGGSYEQYF.